The T cell receptor beta chain described here comes from a study of blood T cell repertoires in COVID-19. Study information: Samples representing acute and convalescent COVID-19 were sourced from the United States, Italy and Spain. Nucleic acid was either cDNA or gDNA, and it came from T cells, B-cell-depleted T cells, or PBMCs.

Data came from immunoSEQ multiplex PCR; TCRdb stores just in-frame clones and leaves some out. The sample records about 180,000 clones, 65% to 90% being singletons. This clone was seen just once. Germline V gene data show CDR1 as LGHNA and CDR2 as YNFKEQ. V was clipped by 4 bases and J by 7 bases; unmatched bases: 14. This CDR3 is built from 17 residues. This sequence originates from a human donor in a cohort sampled during active COVID-19. The sequencing input was peripheral blood. The chain links TRBV4-2 to TRBJ2-1, with 9 bases lining up with TRBD2. CDR3 sequence: CASSPWGLKGLANEQFF. CDR3 bases: TGTGCCAGCAGCCCCTGGGGTCTTAAGGGACTAGCTAATGAGCAGTTCTTC.